Below are 28 T cell receptor beta chains sequenced from a single sample in a study of blood T cell repertoires in COVID-19. Sequencing used immunoSEQ multiplex PCR; TCRdb keeps in-frame clones, though not all of them. The top ten hold over 15% of the sample, which has about 45,000 clones, roughly three quarters seen once. Material for sequencing was peripheral blood. These receptors were obtained from a man between 65 and 80 years old with acute or convalescent COVID-19.

The V gene is TRBV7-2, the J gene TRBJ1-3; 7 bases are a match to TRBD1. The CDR3 consists of 15 residues. Germline assignment: CDR1 SGHTA and CDR2 FQGNSA. With 1 base clipped from V and 2 bases from J, the junction kept 2 bases outside the gene matches. The CDR3 DNA sequence: TGTGCCAGCAGCTTAGTAGGGGGCACTGGAAACACCATATATTTT. This codes for CASSLVGGTGNTIYF.

The chain carries TRBV5-4 and TRBJ2-1; TRBD2 is a possible D gene (7 bases). Deletions cut 4 bases from V and 4 bases from J, with 18 bases between. Germline V CDR1 and CDR2: SGHNT, YYREEE (reference sequence). This CDR3 has 16 amino acids. The CDR3: CASSLDSLAVYNEQFF. The DNA for the CDR3 is TGTGCCAGCAGCCTGGACAGTCTAGCGGTGTACAATGAGCAGTTCTTC.

This clone was seen a few times. This rearrangement joins TRBV6-5 to TRBJ1-4; tentative D call: TRBD1 (5 bases). Per the germline V gene, CDR1 is MNHEY and CDR2 is SVGAGI. The CDR3 extends over 15 amino acids. The V gene lost 5 bases and the J gene lost 7 bases, with 17 bases spanning the gap. The DNA for the CDR3 is TGTGCCAGCAGTATCACAAGGGGCCCAGGTGAAAAACTGTTTTTT. As protein: CASSITRGPGEKLFF.

This clone was seen only a few times. This sequence joins TRBV7-2 and TRBJ2-4, with TRBD2 as a possible D gene (5 bases). The CDR3 sequence is 12 residues long. Germline values: CDR1 SGHTA, CDR2 FQGNSA. Trimming shortened V by 2 bases and J by 7 bases, and 6 bases separated the two germline ends. CDR3 loop: CASSLRRNIQYF. As DNA, the CDR3 is TGTGCCAGCAGCTTACGGAGGAACATTCAGTACTTC.

The chain uses TRBV7-9 and TRBJ1-1, with D possibly matching TRBD1 (6 bases). The V and J ends lost 2 bases and 6 bases respectively, with 13 bases between them. CDR1 and CDR2 from the germline V gene are SEHNR and FQNEAQ (reference sequence). The CDR3 contains 14 residues. The CDR3 loop reads CASSLQYRDAEAFF. Written as DNA, the CDR3 is TGTGCCAGCAGCTTACAATACAGGGACGCTGAAGCTTTCTTT.

This clone has just a few counts. The chain links TRBV6-5 to TRBJ1-2; 7 nucleotides line up with TRBD1. The CDR3 loop spans 14 amino acids. The trim removed 0 bases at V and 4 bases at J, leaving 2 bases unmatched. Germline lookup yields CDR1 MNHEY and CDR2 SVGAGI. The CDR3 bases are TGTGCCAGCAGTTACTCGTCAGGGGGCTATGGCTACACCTTC. Protein product: CASSYSSGGYGYTF.

The V and J genes are TRBV6-4 and TRBJ2-7; no reliable D call. V was trimmed by 7 bases and J by 3 bases, leaving 10 bases between them. This CDR3 is 12 amino acids long. The germline gives CDR1 MRHNA, CDR2 SNTAGT. This chain's CDR3 is CASINKIYEQYF. CDR3 DNA: TGTGCCAGCATAAACAAGATCTACGAGCAGTACTTC.

V and J are TRBV6-4 and TRBJ2-3; 7 positions agree with TRBD2. CDR1 MRHNA and CDR2 SNTAGT come from the germline V gene. The CDR3 has 16 residues. Trimming at V came to 6 bases and at J to 1 base, leaving 10 bases not matched to a gene. The CDR3: CASSYRGAGGTDTQYF. The CDR3 region has the DNA TGTGCCAGCAGCTATAGAGGGGCGGGAGGCACAGATACGCAGTATTTT.

The gene calls are TRBV19 and TRBJ2-1; D is perhaps TRBD1 (6 bases). With 5 bases removed from V and 4 bases from J, the gap between germline ends came to 18 bases. CDR1 and CDR2 from the germline V gene are LNHDA and SQIVND (reference sequence). There are 16 residues in the CDR3. CDR3 region: CASSRPTGRFYNEQFF. DNA for the CDR3: TGTGCCAGTAGTCGACCGACAGGACGATTTTACAATGAGCAGTTCTTC.

V is TRBV21-1 and J is TRBJ2-1; the D call of TRBD2 is as the table states it, not checked on the DNA. TRBV21-1 is termed a pseudogene. This CDR3 region has 13 residues. The DNA for the CDR3 is TGTGCCAGGGGAGGGGGGCGTTTTATTGAGCAGTTCTTC. Translating it yields CARGGGRFIEQFF.

This clone was counted many times. The chain links TRBV2 to TRBJ2-1, with 11 nucleotides matching TRBD2. Germline values: CDR1 SNHLY, CDR2 FYNNEI. V lost 4 bases and J lost 4; bases outside the gene matches: 3. This CDR3 comprises 15 residues. CDR3 amino acids: CASSGSSGGYNEQFF. In DNA, the CDR3 is TGTGCCAGCAGTGGGTCTAGCGGGGGGTACAATGAGCAGTTCTTC.

The rearrangement links TRBV12-3 or TRBV12-4 to TRBJ2-3; a possible D gene is TRBD2 (5 bases). The ends were cut back, 6 bases at V and 7 bases at J, with 8 bases in the middle. The CDR3 extends over 11 amino acids. DNA for the CDR3: TGTGCCAGCAGGCTAGCTAATACGCAGTATTTT. Translating it yields CASRLANTQYF.

This rearrangement joins TRBV5-1 to TRBJ2-5, with D perhaps matching TRBD1 (7 bases). The CDR3 has 12 residues. Germline lookup yields CDR1 SGHRS and CDR2 YFSETQ. Trimming removed 7 bases from V and 5 bases from J, with 12 bases in between. This CDR3 reads CASRDSGETQYF. The DNA of the CDR3 is TGCGCCAGCCGGGACAGCGGGGAGACCCAGTACTTC.

V gene TRBV5-1 combines with J gene TRBJ2-1, with TRBD1 identical over 7 bases. Germline V lookup: CDR1 SGHRS, CDR2 YFSETQ. The CDR3 covers 15 residues. J gave up 3 bases and V 4 bases, and 7 bases lay outside the gene matches. DNA of the CDR3: TGCGCCAGCAGCCTAACCGGGACAGACTACAATGAGCAGTTCTTC. Translated, it gives CASSLTGTDYNEQFF.

This sequence joins TRBV7-9 and TRBJ1-4, with TRBD1 matching over 7 bases. The CDR3 contains 15 residues. With V trimmed by 5 bases and J by 2 bases, 5 bases remained unmatched. CDR1 is SEHNR and CDR2 is FQNEAQ in the germline V gene (reference sequence). CDR3 protein: CASSPGTETNEKLFF. The DNA for the CDR3 is TGTGCCAGCAGCCCCGGGACAGAGACTAATGAAAAACTGTTTTTT.

The chain links TRBV5-1 to TRBJ2-6; D gene unclear. This CDR3 spans 15 amino acids. V lost 0 bases, J lost 0 bases, and 4 bases lay in between. CDR1 SGHRS and CDR2 YFSETQ come from the germline V gene. This CDR3 reads CASSLDGSGANVLTF. The CDR3 DNA reads as TGCGCCAGCAGCTTGGACGGCTCTGGGGCCAACGTCCTGACTTTC.

CDR3 nucleotides: TGTGCCAGCAGCCCCCGGGGACAGCTCCTTGGAAACACCATATATTTT. This sequence encodes CASSPRGQLLGNTIYF. The rearrangement links TRBV7-2 to TRBJ1-3, with 7 bases fitting TRBD1. The CDR3 is made up of 16 amino acids. In germline, CDR1 is SGHTA, CDR2 FQGNSA. Trimming removed 5 bases from V and 3 bases from J; junction bases left unmatched: 10.

In its sample, this clone was seen once. The V and J genes are TRBV2 and TRBJ1-3; D ambiguous. V lost 1 base and J 0 bases, leaving 10 bases between the germline ends. The germline V gene has CDR1 SNHLY and CDR2 FYNNEI. The CDR3 has 16 residues. This CDR3 is CASSEEGGYSGNTIYF. The CDR3 DNA reads TGTGCCAGCAGTGAAGAGGGAGGGTACTCTGGAAACACCATATATTTT.

This clone came up once. The gene calls are TRBV5-1 and TRBJ2-7; possible D gene TRBD2, 6 bases. The germline CDR1 and CDR2 sequences are SGHRS and YFSETQ. With 3 bases removed from V and 6 bases from J, the gap between germline ends came to 16 bases. The CDR3 extends over 14 amino acids. DNA of the CDR3: TGCGCCAGCAGCTCCGGGACTGGGAAGGTCGAGCAGTACTTC. Protein sequence: CASSSGTGKVEQYF.

This chain's CDR3 is CATRTLGSNIEAFF. In nucleotides, the CDR3 is TGTGCCACCCGAACCCTTGGGAGTAATATTGAAGCTTTCTTT. The chain carries TRBV2 and TRBJ1-1; no definite D call. This CDR3 is 14 amino acids long. CDR1 SNHLY and CDR2 FYNNEI come from the germline V gene. The ends were cut back, 10 bases at V and 7 bases at J, with 22 bases in the middle.

The rearrangement uses TRBV15 and TRBJ1-6; maybe TRBD1 (6 bases). The V end was cut by 1 base, the J end by 1 base, with 8 bases between. This CDR3 region has 16 residues. Germline V gene lookup returns CDR1 LNHNV and CDR2 YYDKDF (reference sequence). Here the CDR3 reads CATSRVQGSYNSPLHF. In nucleotides, the CDR3 is TGTGCCACCAGCAGAGTACAGGGATCCTATAATTCACCCCTCCACTTT.

The J gene is TRBJ1-2, the V gene TRBV6-5, with D unresolved. V lost 4 bases and J lost 2, with 14 bases in between. In germline, CDR1 is MNHEY, CDR2 SVGAGI. This CDR3 is built from 15 residues. CDR3 sequence: CASSSSRRVNYGYTF. The CDR3 DNA follows: TGTGCCAGCAGTTCCTCAAGGCGGGTCAACTATGGCTACACCTTC.

This sequence joins TRBV6-2 or TRBV6-3 and TRBJ2-3; D is ambiguous. Germline lookup yields CDR1 MNHEY and CDR2 SVGEGT. The V gene lost 5 bases and the J gene lost 4 bases, with 10 bases spanning the gap. The CDR3 runs 13 residues. CDR3 sequence: CASSLPPADTQYF. DNA for the CDR3: TGTGCCAGCAGTCTCCCCCCGGCAGATACGCAGTATTTT.

This clone occurred a few times. The rearrangement joins TRBV20-1 to TRBJ2-2, with D maybe TRBD1 (6 bases). Germline V lookup: CDR1 DFQATT, CDR2 SNEGSKA (reference sequence). With 3 bases removed from V and 5 bases from J, the gap between germline ends came to 7 bases. The CDR3 length is 12 residues. The CDR3 coding sequence is TGCAGTGCTAGTGGACAGACCGGGGAGCTGTTTTTT. This encodes CSASGQTGELFF.

The rearrangement uses TRBV11-2 and TRBJ1-6, with TRBD1 matching over 8 bases. The CDR3 contains 15 residues. The germline CDR1 and CDR2 sequences are SGHAT and FQNNGV. V shed 3 bases and J 7 bases; nucleotides not matched to a gene: 5. The CDR3 bases are TGTGCCAGCAGCTTGGAGACAGGGGTGAATTCACCCCTCCACTTT. Protein product: CASSLETGVNSPLHF.

Relative to its sample, this clone is medium-sized. J is TRBJ2-1 and V is TRBV5-1; 9 bases fit TRBD2. This CDR3 comprises 15 residues. Germline loops: CDR1 SGHRS, CDR2 YFSETQ. V was clipped by 2 bases and J by 5 bases; unmatched bases: 5. CDR3 region: CASSFQGLANNEQFF. The CDR3 nucleotides are TGCGCCAGCAGCTTTCAGGGACTAGCTAACAATGAGCAGTTCTTC. Variable domain in full (rest from reference TRBV5-1 and TRBJ2-1): KAGVTQTPRYLIKTRGQQVTLSCSPISGHRSVSWYQQTPGQGLQFLFEYFSETQRNKGNFPGRFSGRQFSNSRSEMNVSTLELGDSALYLCASSFQGLANNEQFFGPGTRLTVL.

This sequence joins TRBV19 and TRBJ2-7, with 7 bases that match TRBD1. V shed 8 bases and J 7 bases; nucleotides not matched to a gene: 14. Germline V CDR1 and CDR2: LNHDA, SQIVND (reference sequence). The CDR3 runs to 14 residues. In DNA, the CDR3 is TGTGCCAGTGGGCCCACCATCAGACAGGGAGAGCAGTACTTC. Its protein product is CASGPTIRQGEQYF.

This chain uses TRBV19 with TRBJ1-4; D gene uncertain. Germline CDR1 is LNHDA and CDR2 is SQIVND (reference sequence). The CDR3 loop spans 13 amino acids. The ends were cut back, 3 bases at V and 4 bases at J, with 6 bases in the middle. CDR3 coding DNA: TGTGCCAGTAGTATTAGCCGTAATGAAAAACTGTTTTTT. Translated: CASSISRNEKLFF. Full variable domain (missing parts from reference TRBV19 and TRBJ1-4): DGGITQSPKYLFRKEGQNVTLSCEQNLNHDAMYWYRQDPGQGLRLIYYSQIVNDFQKGDIAEGYSVSREKKESFPLTVTSAQKNPTAFYLCASSISRNEKLFFGSGTQLSVL.